This section outlines one TCR beta chain sequence together with its context. This clone was seen just once. The antigen it binds to is not known. No quality values exist for individual bases; no much larger clone is one base distant. Each clonotype received, on average, 10x coverage in deep resolution sequencing performed on a MiSeq, where the target depth lay between 1 in 1 million and 1 in 200,000 T cells. The immunoSEQ hsTCRB Kit was used to generate TCR beta libraries. The authors' analysis ran thus. ImmunoSEQ Data Assistant and ImmunoSEQ Analyzer were used for data analysis, and V, D and J genes were assigned according to IMGT definitions. Clonality, which ranges from 0 to 1, was calculated by subtracting the normalized Shannon entropy of productive rearrangement frequencies from one. Only overrepresented clonotypes making up at least 0.05% of each patient's repertoire were included in the public clonotype analysis. Fewer than 15 repertoires from age-matched healthy donors, obtained from immuneACCESS, served as clonality controls. Sourced from immuneACCESS, this table was stored by TCRdb with only in-frame sequences that have V and J called. A share of the clones is absent; for the studies checked, an unresolved V gene accounts for under half, and the remainder has no known explanation. The V and J calls and clone size come from that table; D and trimming were worked out from the DNA. The sample has 250,000 to 350,000 clones on record, more than 70% of them singletons. Together, the top ten hold approximately 5.6% of the sample.

The intended sense of this specimen's time point label: progressive disease on ibrutinib. For TCR beta library preparation, about 1.8 micrograms of genomic DNA were isolated from cryopreserved PBMCs. High-throughput TCR beta sequencing was performed on longitudinal blood samples from CLL patients receiving ibrutinib monotherapy. The patients were enrolled in a single-center, open-label phase 2 trial of ibrutinib monotherapy. The data were obtained in a study of cytotoxic CD8 clonotypes in ibrutinib-treated CLL (dated by TCRdb to 2020 to 2023). Study-wide context: The cohort included some 14 treatment-naive and 11 to 12 relapsed/refractory patients; roughly 17 were IGHV unmutated. Samples averaged roughly 280,000 productive templates and around 91,000 productive rearrangements. Cryopreserved peripheral blood mononuclear cells were collected at three points: before therapy, at response, and at either sustained remission or disease progression. Response samples were taken after a median of approximately 13 months on treatment, ranging from about 6 to 36 months. All remission and progressive disease samples were collected while patients were still receiving ibrutinib. Of the approximately 86 people in the trial, about 25 had longitudinal samples available. Responses were partial in roughly 24 patients and complete in 2; after median about 5.5 years follow-up, about 14 stayed in remission and 12 progressed. General findings and caveats noted by the study authors: Baseline clonality was found to be higher than that of age-matched healthy donors and was strongly correlated with circulating CD8+ T-cell counts. Public clonotypes were rare and either shrank or stayed stable during treatment, and the rise in clonality at ibrutinib response reflected expansion of private clonotypes. Sampling times were not matched between sustained-remission and progressing patients, and lymph node repertoires were not studied. An increase in clonality was observed at ibrutinib response, with clonality remaining stable during sustained remission and falling back toward baseline at progression.

This TCR was recovered from a human donor with chronic lymphocytic leukemia. The sample here was PBMCs, taken at disease progression, from a patient treated with ibrutinib.

The nucleotide sequence reads as follows: TGTGCCAGCAGTCCCGGGATGCAGAACACTGAAGCTTTCTTT. It translates to CASSPGMQNTEAFF. In this chain, TRBV2 is recombined with TRBJ1-1, with the identity of the D gene unclear. As encoded in the germline V gene, CDR1 is SNHLY while CDR2 is FYNNEI. Deletion took 5 bases off V and 1 base off J, with a span of 11 bases between the germline ends. From the cysteine up to the phenylalanine, the CDR3 has a length of 14 residues. Of all the DNA, just the CDR3 is kept, 42 bases in frame from base 1.